Listed below are T cell receptor beta chains from one sample, sequenced in a study of blood T cell repertoires in COVID-19. Assay: immunoSEQ multiplex PCR; the TCRdb copy retains only in-frame clones and omits some. The data show about 110,000 clones, 85% to 90% seen once. Sequencing was performed on peripheral blood. These receptors all come from a human donor in a cohort sampled during active COVID-19. CDR3s include the opening cysteine and the closing phenylalanine or tryptophan. The D gene is left open where the match is weak. Clone size is shown for a subset of rows, as once, few, many or a class of expanded clone.

CDR3 DNA,CDR3 protein,D gene,clone size,V gene,J gene
TGTGCCAGCAGTTACTCGTTGCTAAATACCGAAAGCGGGGGGTACTTC,CASSYSLLNTESGGYF,TRBD2,NA,TRBV6-6,TRBJ2-5
TGTGCCAGCAGCCAAGGACTTACCTCCTACAATGAGCAGTTCTTC,CASSQGLTSYNEQFF,NA,once,TRBV7-3,TRBJ2-1
TGTGCCAGCAGCCGAGGGGGTTATGGCTACACCTTC,CASSRGGYGYTF,NA,NA,TRBV14,TRBJ1-2
TGCAGTGCTAGTAGGGCGGGGAATTCACCCCTCCACTTT,CSASRAGNSPLHF,NA,NA,TRBV20-1,TRBJ1-6
TGTGCCAGTAGGGGAGCGGGAGGGCAAGATACGCAGTATTTT,CASRGAGGQDTQYF,TRBD2,NA,TRBV19,TRBJ2-3
TGTGCCAGCACTGCGGACACGGCCTACGAGCAGTACTTC,CASTADTAYEQYF,NA,once,TRBV7-2,TRBJ2-7
TGTGCCAGCAGTAGGCCTCCGTTGGGCAAATACACAGATACGCAGTATTTT,CASSRPPLGKYTDTQYF,NA,NA,TRBV27,TRBJ2-3
TGTGCCAGCTCACCAGGGGGGAGCAATGAGCAGTTCTTC,CASSPGGSNEQFF,NA,once,TRBV18,TRBJ2-1
TGTGCCAGCAGCTTATTCCCCGGAGAGACCCAGTACTTC,CASSLFPGETQYF,NA,NA,TRBV11-2,TRBJ2-5
TGTGCCAGCAGCCAAGAGGGCCAGGGCGTCTCCTACGAGCAGTACTTC,CASSQEGQGVSYEQYF,NA,NA,TRBV4-2,TRBJ2-7
TGCGCCAGCAGCATCGCCAGGGCCAGCTCCTACAATGAGCAGTTCTTC,CASSIARASSYNEQFF,NA,NA,TRBV5-1,TRBJ2-1
TGTGCCAGCAGCCCGAGGAGGACTAGCGGGGACTACAATGAGCAGTTCTTC,CASSPRRTSGDYNEQFF,TRBD2,NA,TRBV9,TRBJ2-1
TGTGCCAGCAGCTTGACCGGGACTAGCGGGAATCCCGACGAGCAGTACTTC,CASSLTGTSGNPDEQYF,TRBD2,once,TRBV11-2,TRBJ2-7
TGTGCCAGCAGCTTGGATAGTTGGACAGGGTCCAAAAACATTCAGTACTTC,CASSLDSWTGSKNIQYF,TRBD1,NA,TRBV5-6,TRBJ2-4
TGTGCCACCAGCAGGACAGGGGGATCCACAGATACGCAGTATTTT,CATSRTGGSTDTQYF,TRBD1,NA,TRBV15,TRBJ2-3
TGTGCCAGCAGCTTCACACAATCCGACACCGGGGAGCTGTTTTTT,CASSFTQSDTGELFF,NA,NA,TRBV7-9,TRBJ2-2
TGTGCCAGCAGTAAGGCAGGATTACAATCTGAGCAGTTCTTC,CASSKAGLQSEQFF,NA,NA,TRBV11-2,TRBJ2-1
TGTGCCAGTAGAAACTCCGGGGGCTACACCTTC,CASRNSGGYTF,NA,NA,TRBV19,TRBJ1-2
TGTGCCAGCTCACCGAGCTCTGGGGCCAACGTCCTGACTTTC,CASSPSSGANVLTF,NA,NA,TRBV18,TRBJ2-6
TGTGCCACCAGTGGCGGATCGGATGAGCAGTTCTTC,CATSGGSDEQFF,NA,NA,TRBV24-1,TRBJ2-1
TGTGCCAGCTCATCGGGCCGGGACAGGGTGAGGGAGCAGTACTTC,CASSSGRDRVREQYF,TRBD1,NA,TRBV18,TRBJ2-7
TGTGCCAGCAGGGCAAGGACAGGGGCGGGGTACAATGAGCAGTTCTTC,CASRARTGAGYNEQFF,TRBD1,once,TRBV2,TRBJ2-1
TGTGCCAGCAGCCTCAGACTGGCCGGGGAGCTGTTTTTT,CASSLRLAGELFF,NA,NA,TRBV4-2,TRBJ2-2
TGTGCCAGCAGTGCCAAGGGACAGGAGTCCCTCTCTGGAAACACCATATATTTT,CASSAKGQESLSGNTIYF,TRBD1,NA,TRBV6-1,TRBJ1-3
TGTGCCAGCAGTCTCCAGGTCTATAATTCACCCCTCCACTTT,CASSLQVYNSPLHF,NA,NA,TRBV6-5,TRBJ1-6
TGTGCCAGCAGTGCCGGACAGGGAGTTGAAGCTTTCTTT,CASSAGQGVEAFF,TRBD1,NA,TRBV2,TRBJ1-1
TGTGCTAGCAGCTACGGTATCCAGGCCCAAGAGACCCAGTACTTC,CASSYGIQAQETQYF,NA,NA,TRBV7-7,TRBJ2-5
TGCGCCAGCAGCGCTAACAGGGGCCCCTACGAGCAGTACTTC,CASSANRGPYEQYF,TRBD1,NA,TRBV5-1,TRBJ2-7
TGCGCCAGCAGCCAAGATTCGCTAGCGGGGGGCACACCCACAGATACGCAGTATTTT,CASSQDSLAGGTPTDTQYF,TRBD2,NA,TRBV4-1,TRBJ2-3